Shown below are 23 T cell receptor beta chains from a single sample sequenced in a study of blood T cell repertoires in COVID-19. Sequencing used immunoSEQ multiplex PCR; TCRdb keeps in-frame clones, though not all of them. The data hold 250,000 to 300,000 clones, with less than 85% observed a single time. The sequencing sample was made of peripheral blood. The source is a man between 60 and 75 years old who had recovered from COVID-19.

The chain carries TRBV7-4 and TRBJ1-5; TRBD1 might be the D (6 bases). The V end lost 5 bases, the J end lost 0 bases, and 17 bases lay between the germline ends. Germline V gene data show CDR1 as SGHVT and CDR2 as SQSDAQ. The CDR3 is 17 residues long. CDR3 nucleotide sequence: TGTGCCAGCAGCCCCACGCAGGGGACCCATAGCAATCAGCCCCAGCATTTT. Translating gives CASSPTQGTHSNQPQHF.

The chain recombines TRBV15 with TRBJ2-1; 8 bases line up with TRBD2. Unmatched junction bases numbered 7, after V lost 3 bases and J lost 6 bases. CDR3 length: 15 amino acids. Germline V lookup: CDR1 LNHNV, CDR2 YYDKDF (reference sequence). DNA for the CDR3: TGTGCCACCAGCAGTCGTACTAGCGGACCCAATGAGCAGTTCTTC. Residues: CATSSRTSGPNEQFF.

The chain is built from TRBV5-1 and TRBJ1-1; 11 bases line up with TRBD1. This CDR3 spans 15 amino acids. V lost 2 bases and J lost 4; bases outside the gene matches: 4. From germline, CDR1 is SGHRS and CDR2 YFSETQ. CDR3 nucleotide sequence: TGCGCCAGCAGCTTATCCGGGACAGGGGGCACTGAAGCTTTCTTT. Protein: CASSLSGTGGTEAFF.

This clone was detected ten times or more. V and J are TRBV4-1 and TRBJ1-6; the match to TRBD1 covers 8 bases. The CDR3 loop spans 16 amino acids. V was clipped by 2 bases and J by 6 bases; unmatched bases: 6. Germline V CDR1 and CDR2: MGHRA, YSYEKL. In nucleotides, the CDR3 is TGCGCCAGCAGCCAAAGAGGACAGGGAAGTAATTCACCCCTCCACTTT. This encodes CASSQRGQGSNSPLHF.

The V gene is TRBV5-5, the J gene TRBJ2-3; 8 bases line up with TRBD1. Germline V CDR1 and CDR2: SGHKS, YYEKEE (reference sequence). This CDR3 spans 13 amino acids. The V and J ends lost 8 bases and 2 bases, in that order; junction bases with no gene match: 4. The CDR3 sequence: CASRTGNTDTQYF. CDR3 bases: TGTGCCAGTAGGACAGGGAACACAGATACGCAGTATTTT.

V and J are TRBV6-5 and TRBJ1-5, with 7 bases aligning to TRBD1. Germline V gives CDR1 MNHEY, CDR2 SVGAGI. V trimming: 7 bases; J trimming: 1 base; junction bases outside the gene matches: 1. The CDR3 has 13 residues. This chain's CDR3 is CASMGQSNQPQHF. DNA for the CDR3: TGTGCCAGCATGGGACAGAGCAATCAGCCCCAGCATTTT.

There are a few counts of this clone. V is TRBV7-3 and J is TRBJ1-5; unclear D gene. CDR1 and CDR2 from the germline V gene are SGHTA and FQGTGA. CDR3 size: 13 residues. V lost 2 bases, J lost 4 bases, and 6 bases lay in between. Written as DNA, the CDR3 is TGTGCCAGCAGCTTAGGGCCTAATCAGCCCCAGCATTTT. Its translation: CASSLGPNQPQHF.

This clone has just a few counts. The V and J genes are TRBV6-6 and TRBJ1-2, with TRBD1 matching over 7 bases. The CDR3 covers 13 residues. Germline V gene lookup returns CDR1 MNHNY and CDR2 SVGAGI (reference sequence). After removal of 4 bases from V and 4 bases from J, the junction contained 3 bases not matched to a gene. CDR3 amino acids: CASSSQGPYGYTF. The CDR3 DNA reads TGTGCCAGCAGTTCACAGGGGCCCTATGGCTACACCTTC.

The rearrangement uses TRBV2 and TRBJ1-5, with D perhaps matching TRBD1 (6 bases). The CDR3 runs 14 residues. Trimming took 6 bases from V and 10 from J, leaving 19 bases between them. Germline lookup yields CDR1 SNHLY and CDR2 FYNNEI. The CDR3 coding sequence is TGTGCCAGCAGGACGGGGGGGGGCATCAGCCCCCAGCATTTT. This sequence encodes CASRTGGGISPQHF.

CDR3 loop: CASSHSRNQPQHF. Here the CDR3 DNA reads TGTGCCAGCTCACACAGCCGAAATCAGCCCCAGCATTTT. This chain joins TRBV18 and TRBJ1-5; D uncertain. V gave up 4 bases and J gave up 4 bases, with 8 bases separating them. This CDR3 region has 13 residues. Germline V gives CDR1 KGHSH, CDR2 LQKENI.

This chain connects TRBV7-9 to TRBJ2-7; 7 bases line up with TRBD1. V shed 4 bases, J shed 3 bases, and the junction held 9 bases outside the gene matches. Germline assignment: CDR1 SEHNR and CDR2 FQNEAQ (reference sequence). This CDR3 contains 15 residues. In DNA, the CDR3 is TGTGCCAGCAGCTCCCCAAGACAGGGCCACTACGAGCAGTACTTC. Its translation is CASSSPRQGHYEQYF.

This clone came up a few times. The rearrangement links TRBV5-1 to TRBJ2-3; D may be TRBD1 (5 bases). V was trimmed by 4 bases and J by 0 bases, leaving 12 bases between them. Germline loops: CDR1 SGHRS, CDR2 YFSETQ. The CDR3 sequence is 15 residues long. CDR3 amino acids: CASSPTGVSTDTQYF. DNA for the CDR3: TGCGCCAGCAGCCCTACAGGAGTTAGCACAGATACGCAGTATTTT.

The chain combines TRBV7-8 with TRBJ1-1; D is perhaps TRBD1 (5 bases). The CDR3 spans 14 residues. Germline V gene lookup returns CDR1 SGHVS and CDR2 FQNEAQ. Trimming shortened V by 5 bases and J by 1 base, and 11 bases separated the two germline ends. The CDR3 protein is CASSNGQGNTEAFF. The CDR3 bases are TGTGCCAGCAGCAATGGGCAGGGGAACACTGAAGCTTTCTTT. Combining the CDR3 with reference TRBV7-8 and TRBJ1-1 gives the whole variable domain GAGVSQSPRYKVAKRGQDVALRCDPISGHVSLFWYQQALGQGPEFLTYFQNEAQLDKSGLPSDRFFAERPEGSVSTLKIQRTQQEDSAVYLCASSNGQGNTEAFFGQGTRLTVV.

V gene TRBV18 combines with J gene TRBJ1-6; D not resolved. The V end was cut by 1 base, the J end by 9 bases, with 16 bases between. Germline V gene data show CDR1 as KGHSH and CDR2 as LQKENI. The CDR3 contains 16 residues. The DNA of the CDR3 is TGTGCCAGCTCACCACAGAGGGTTCTAGACGGTTCACCCCTCCACTTT. Translated, it gives CASSPQRVLDGSPLHF. Based on the CDR3 plus reference TRBV18 and TRBJ1-6, the full variable domain is NAGVMQNPRHLVRRRGQEARLRCSPMKGHSHVYWYRQLPEEGLKFMVYLQKENIIDESGMPKERFSAEFPKEGPSILRIQQVVRGDSAAYFCASSPQRVLDGSPLHFGNGTRLTVT.

V usage is TRBV19 and J usage is TRBJ2-6; 8 nucleotides match TRBD1. This CDR3 is 17 amino acids long. The J segment lost 0 bases and the V segment lost 4 bases, leaving 5 bases of the junction unmatched. Germline V gene sequence: CDR1 LNHDA, CDR2 SQIVND (reference sequence). The CDR3 reads CASSTRDRSSGANVLTF. The CDR3 region has the DNA TGTGCCAGTAGTACCCGGGACAGGTCCTCTGGGGCCAACGTCCTGACTTTC.

Only one count was recorded for this clone. CDR3 sequence reads: CASSSWTDPSNQPQHF. Here the CDR3 DNA reads TGTGCCAGTAGTAGCTGGACTGACCCTAGCAATCAGCCCCAGCATTTT. The chain couples TRBV19 to TRBJ1-5; D unresolved. V was cut by 4 bases and J by 0 bases, with 13 bases left in between. Germline CDR1 and CDR2: LNHDA and SQIVND (reference sequence). The CDR3 is 16 residues long.

This chain uses TRBV7-2 with TRBJ1-2; 11 bases fit TRBD1. The CDR3 is 17 residues long. With V trimmed by 3 bases and J by 4 bases, 10 bases remained unmatched. Looked up from germline, CDR1 is SGHTA and CDR2 is FQGNSA. The CDR3 here is CASSLDFGQGAGYGYTF. CDR3 DNA sequence: TGTGCCAGCAGCTTGGATTTCGGACAGGGGGCCGGCTATGGCTACACCTTC.

The chain combines TRBV6-6 with TRBJ1-6; possible D gene TRBD1, 6 bases. Per the germline V gene, CDR1 is MNHNY and CDR2 is SVGAGI (reference sequence). Deletions cut 5 bases from V and 4 bases from J, with 21 bases between. The CDR3 length is 18 residues. The CDR3 DNA follows: TGTGCCAGCAGTCCTCAGGTGGGGGGGGCGACGTATAATTCACCCCTCCACTTT. Its protein product is CASSPQVGGATYNSPLHF.

The rearrangement uses TRBV28 and TRBJ1-5; tentative D call: TRBD1 (6 bases). V dropped 4 bases and J dropped 6 bases, with 13 bases sitting between them. The CDR3 loop spans 14 amino acids. The germline gives CDR1 MDHEN, CDR2 SYDVKM. This chain's CDR3 is CASSSITGTQPQHF. DNA for the CDR3: TGTGCCAGCAGTTCCATCACAGGGACTCAGCCCCAGCATTTT.

The rearrangement joins TRBV3-1 (or the pseudogene TRBV3-2) to TRBJ2-5, with TRBD1 as a possible D gene (6 bases). V shed 4 bases and J shed 5 bases, with 23 bases lying between them. CDR3 length equals 17 residues. The germline V gene encodes CDR1 LGHDT and CDR2 YNNKEL (reference sequence). CDR3 residues: CASSRRIQGGARETQYF. DNA for the CDR3: TGTGCCAGCAGCCGCAGAATCCAAGGGGGAGCCCGCGAGACCCAGTACTTC.

The chain is built from TRBV2 and TRBJ2-7, with D perhaps matching TRBD2 (5 bases). The germline V gene encodes CDR1 SNHLY and CDR2 FYNNEI. The ends were cut back, 6 bases at V and 9 bases at J, with 12 bases in the middle. This CDR3 comprises 11 residues. The CDR3 region has the DNA TGTGCCAGCAGCCCCCTGGAGGCGCAGTACTTC. Its translation is CASSPLEAQYF. The full variable domain, completed using reference TRBV2 and TRBJ2-7, is EPEVTQTPSHQVTQMGQEVILRCVPISNHLYFYWYRQILGQKVEFLVSFYNNEISEKSEIFDDQFSVERPDGSNFTLKIRSTKLEDSAMYFCASSPLEAQYFGPGTRLTVT.

This clone was counted only a few times. The CDR3 coding sequence is TGTGCCAGCTCACCACGTACTAGCGGGGGAGCCCGGGGCACAGATACGCAGTATTTT. Amino acid sequence: CASSPRTSGGARGTDTQYF. The chain joins TRBV18 to TRBJ2-3, with 11 bases identical to TRBD2. The CDR3 extends over 19 amino acids. From germline, CDR1 is KGHSH and CDR2 LQKENI. The J segment lost 1 base and the V segment lost 1 base, leaving 10 bases of the junction unmatched.

This clone was seen just once. The chain employs TRBV7-6 and TRBJ2-3; 13 bases fit TRBD2. The CDR3 is 17 residues long. Germline V lookup: CDR1 SGHVS, CDR2 FNYEAQ. V shed 0 bases, J shed 3 bases, and the junction held 3 bases outside the gene matches. This chain's CDR3 is CASSLALAGGRTDTQYF. CDR3 in DNA: TGTGCCAGCAGCTTAGCACTAGCGGGAGGGAGGACAGATACGCAGTATTTT. Full variable domain (remainder filled in from reference TRBV7-6 and TRBJ2-3): GAGVSQSPRYKVTKRGQDVALRCDPISGHVSLYWYRQALGQGPEFLTYFNYEAQQDKSGLPNDRFSAERPEGSISTLTIQRTEQRDSAMYRCASSLALAGGRTDTQYFGPGTRLTVL.